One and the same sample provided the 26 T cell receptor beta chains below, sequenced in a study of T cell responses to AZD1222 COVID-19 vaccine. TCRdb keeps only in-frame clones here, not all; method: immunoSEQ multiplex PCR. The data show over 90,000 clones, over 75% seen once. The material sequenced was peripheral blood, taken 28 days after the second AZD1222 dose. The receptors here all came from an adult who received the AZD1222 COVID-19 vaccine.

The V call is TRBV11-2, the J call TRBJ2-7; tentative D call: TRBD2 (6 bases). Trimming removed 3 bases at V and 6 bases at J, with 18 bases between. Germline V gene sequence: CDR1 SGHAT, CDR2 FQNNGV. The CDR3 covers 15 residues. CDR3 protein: CASSLGTLVSGEQYF. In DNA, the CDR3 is TGTGCCAGCAGCTTGGGGACTTTAGTGAGCGGCGAGCAGTACTTC.

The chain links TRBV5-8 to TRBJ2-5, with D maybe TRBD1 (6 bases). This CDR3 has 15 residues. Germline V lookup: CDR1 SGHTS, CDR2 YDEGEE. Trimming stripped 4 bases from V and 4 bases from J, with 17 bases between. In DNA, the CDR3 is TGTGCCAGCAGCCTGGCTGGGGCCAGGGGAGAGACCCAGTACTTC. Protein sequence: CASSLAGARGETQYF. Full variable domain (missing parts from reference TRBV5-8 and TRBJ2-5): EAGVTQSPTHLIKTRGQQATLRCSPISGHTSVYWYQQALGLGLQFLLWYDEGEERNRGNFPPRFSGRQFPNYSSELNVNALELEDSALYLCASSLAGARGETQYFGPGTRLLVL.

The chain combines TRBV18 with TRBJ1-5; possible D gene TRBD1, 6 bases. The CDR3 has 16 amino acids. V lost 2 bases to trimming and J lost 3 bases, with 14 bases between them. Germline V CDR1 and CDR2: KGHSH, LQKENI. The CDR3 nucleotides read TGTGCCAGCTCACCAGGTCCAGGGGCGGACAATCAGCCCCAGCATTTT. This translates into CASSPGPGADNQPQHF.

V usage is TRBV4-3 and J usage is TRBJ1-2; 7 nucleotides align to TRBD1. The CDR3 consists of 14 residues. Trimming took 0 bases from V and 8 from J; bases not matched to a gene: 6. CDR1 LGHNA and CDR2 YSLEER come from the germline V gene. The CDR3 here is CASSQDSRGDGYTF. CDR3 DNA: TGCGCCAGCAGCCAAGATAGCAGGGGGGACGGCTACACCTTC.

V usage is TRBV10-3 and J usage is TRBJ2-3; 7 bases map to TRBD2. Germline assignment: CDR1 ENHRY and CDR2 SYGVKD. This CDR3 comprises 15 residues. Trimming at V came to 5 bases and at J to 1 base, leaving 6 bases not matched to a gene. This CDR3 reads CAISSSGLGTDTQYF. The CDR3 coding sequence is TGTGCCATCAGTTCTAGCGGCCTCGGCACAGATACGCAGTATTTT.

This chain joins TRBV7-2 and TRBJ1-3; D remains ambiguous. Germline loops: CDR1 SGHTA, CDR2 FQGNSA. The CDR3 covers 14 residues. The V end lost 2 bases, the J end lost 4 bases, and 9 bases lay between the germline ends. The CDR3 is CASSLLATGNTIYF. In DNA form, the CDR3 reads TGTGCCAGCAGCTTACTCGCCACGGGAAACACCATATATTTT.

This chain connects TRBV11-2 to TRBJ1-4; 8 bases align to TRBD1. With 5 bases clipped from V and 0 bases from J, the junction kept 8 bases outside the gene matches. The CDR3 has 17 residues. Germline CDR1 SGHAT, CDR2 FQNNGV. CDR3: CASSRGTGDATNEKLFF. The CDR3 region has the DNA TGTGCCAGCAGCCGCGGGACAGGTGATGCAACTAATGAAAAACTGTTTTTT.

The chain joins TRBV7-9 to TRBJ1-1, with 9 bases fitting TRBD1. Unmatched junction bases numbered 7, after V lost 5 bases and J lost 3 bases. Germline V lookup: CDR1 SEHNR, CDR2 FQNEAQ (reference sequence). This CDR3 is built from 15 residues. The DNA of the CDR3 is TGTGCCAGCAGCCCGGGGGACAGGGAGGACACTGAAGCTTTCTTT. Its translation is CASSPGDREDTEAFF.

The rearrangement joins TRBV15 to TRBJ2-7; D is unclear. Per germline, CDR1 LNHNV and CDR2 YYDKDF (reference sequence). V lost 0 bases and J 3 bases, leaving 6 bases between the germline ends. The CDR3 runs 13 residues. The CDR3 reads CATSRDPGYEQYF. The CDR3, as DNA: TGTGCCACCAGCAGAGATCCCGGCTACGAGCAGTACTTC.

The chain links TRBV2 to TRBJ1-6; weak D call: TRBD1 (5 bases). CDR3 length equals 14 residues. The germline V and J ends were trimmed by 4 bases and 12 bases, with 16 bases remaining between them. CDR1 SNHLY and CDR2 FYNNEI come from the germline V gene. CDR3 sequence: CASSGSQGNLPLHF. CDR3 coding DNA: TGTGCCAGCAGTGGGAGTCAGGGTAATCTACCCCTCCACTTT.

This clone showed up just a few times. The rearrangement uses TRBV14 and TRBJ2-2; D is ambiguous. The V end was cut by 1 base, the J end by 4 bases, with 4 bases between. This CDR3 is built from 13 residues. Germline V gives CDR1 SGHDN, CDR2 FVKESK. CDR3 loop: CASSQASTGELFF. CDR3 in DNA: TGTGCCAGCAGCCAAGCTAGCACCGGGGAGCTGTTTTTT.

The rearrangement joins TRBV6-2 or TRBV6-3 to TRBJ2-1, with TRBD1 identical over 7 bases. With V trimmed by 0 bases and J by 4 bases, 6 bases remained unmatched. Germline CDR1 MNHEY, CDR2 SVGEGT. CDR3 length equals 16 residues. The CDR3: CASSYSRTGGYNEQFF. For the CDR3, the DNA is TGTGCCAGCAGTTACTCCCGGACAGGAGGATACAATGAGCAGTTCTTC.

The CDR3 protein is CASSAWDRGNSPLHF. CDR3 sequence (DNA): TGTGCCAGCAGTGCGTGGGACAGGGGTAATTCACCCCTCCACTTT. The chain joins TRBV28 to TRBJ1-6; 10 bases line up with TRBD1. The CDR3 length is 15 residues. CDR1 is MDHEN and CDR2 is SYDVKM in the germline V gene. V lost 5 bases and J lost 6; bases outside the gene matches: 4.

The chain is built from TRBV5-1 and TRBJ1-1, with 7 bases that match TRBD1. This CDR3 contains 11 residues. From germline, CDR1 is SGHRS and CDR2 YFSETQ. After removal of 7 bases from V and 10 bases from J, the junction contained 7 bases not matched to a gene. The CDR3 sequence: CASGQNRGAFF. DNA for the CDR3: TGCGCCAGCGGACAAAACAGGGGAGCTTTCTTT.

In DNA, the CDR3 is TGTGCCAGCAAGCTAGCGGGGGAGACAGATACGCAGTATTTT. Translation: CASKLAGETDTQYF. The J gene is TRBJ2-3, the V gene TRBV7-2; 10 bases match TRBD2. The CDR3 is 14 amino acids. CDR1 and CDR2 (germline): SGHTA, FQGNSA. V shed 7 bases and J 3 bases; nucleotides not matched to a gene: 4.

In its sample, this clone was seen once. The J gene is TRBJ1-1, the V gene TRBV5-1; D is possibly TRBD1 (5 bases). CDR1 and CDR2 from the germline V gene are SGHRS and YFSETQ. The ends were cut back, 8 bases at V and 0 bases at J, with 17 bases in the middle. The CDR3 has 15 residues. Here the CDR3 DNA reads TGCGCCAGTTCCGAGACGACAGTGATGAACACTGAAGCTTTCTTT. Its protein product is CASSETTVMNTEAFF.

This CDR3 is CSVGQITWMNTEAFF. Written as DNA, the CDR3 is TGCAGCGTTGGGCAGATCACTTGGATGAACACTGAAGCTTTCTTT. The chain carries TRBV29-1 and TRBJ1-1; the D is unclear. Trimming left V 4 bases short and J 0 bases short, with 15 bases between. Germline CDR1 SQVTM, CDR2 ANQGSEA. The CDR3 is 15 amino acids.

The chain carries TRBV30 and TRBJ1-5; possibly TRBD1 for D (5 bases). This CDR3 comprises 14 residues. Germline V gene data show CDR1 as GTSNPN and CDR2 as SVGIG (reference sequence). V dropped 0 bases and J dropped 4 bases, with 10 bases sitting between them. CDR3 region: CAWSVLSGNQPQHF. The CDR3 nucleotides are TGTGCCTGGAGTGTACTTTCAGGGAATCAGCCCCAGCATTTT.

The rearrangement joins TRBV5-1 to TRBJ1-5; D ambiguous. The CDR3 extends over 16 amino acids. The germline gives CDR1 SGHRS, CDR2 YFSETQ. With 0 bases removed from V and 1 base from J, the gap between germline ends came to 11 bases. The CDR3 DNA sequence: TGCGCCAGCAGCTTGGATGGGCAGGCAAGCAATCAGCCCCAGCATTTT. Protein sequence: CASSLDGQASNQPQHF.

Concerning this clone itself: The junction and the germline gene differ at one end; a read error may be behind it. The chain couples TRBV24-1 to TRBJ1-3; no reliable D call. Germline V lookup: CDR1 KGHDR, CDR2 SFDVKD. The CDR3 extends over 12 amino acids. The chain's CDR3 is CATRDSGNTIYF. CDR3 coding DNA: TGTGCCACCAGGGATTCTGGAAACACCATATATTTT.

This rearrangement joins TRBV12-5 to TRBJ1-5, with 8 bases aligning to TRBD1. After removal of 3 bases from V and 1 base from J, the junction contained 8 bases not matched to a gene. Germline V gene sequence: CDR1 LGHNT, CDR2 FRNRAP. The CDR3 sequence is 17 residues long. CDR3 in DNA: TGTGCTAGTGGTTTCCCAGGACAGGGAAGAAGCAATCAGCCCCAGCATTTT. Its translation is CASGFPGQGRSNQPQHF.

The CDR3 reads CASRRVTQQETQYF. In DNA form, the CDR3 reads TGTGCCAGCAGACGCGTCACGCAGCAAGAGACCCAGTACTTC. This rearrangement joins TRBV11-2 to TRBJ2-5; no firm D call. This CDR3 comprises 14 residues. In germline, CDR1 is SGHAT, CDR2 FQNNGV. Trimming stripped 6 bases from V and 2 bases from J, with 13 bases between.

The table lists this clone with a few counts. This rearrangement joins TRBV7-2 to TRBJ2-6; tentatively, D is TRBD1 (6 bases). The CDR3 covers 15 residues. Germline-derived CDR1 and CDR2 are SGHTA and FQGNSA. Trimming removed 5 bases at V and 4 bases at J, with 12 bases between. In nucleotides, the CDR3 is TGTGCCAGCAGCCACACAGGGACAGGGGCCAACGTCCTGACTTTC. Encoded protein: CASSHTGTGANVLTF.

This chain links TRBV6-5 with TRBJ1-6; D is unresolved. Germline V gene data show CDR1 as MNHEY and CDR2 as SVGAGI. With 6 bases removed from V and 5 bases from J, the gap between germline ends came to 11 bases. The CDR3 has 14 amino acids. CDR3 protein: CASSRLANNSPLHF. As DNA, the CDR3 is TGTGCCAGCAGCCGCCTGGCTAATAATTCACCCCTCCACTTT.

The CDR3 sequence is CASIRGQGHRETQYF. The CDR3 nucleotides read TGTGCCAGCATTAGAGGACAGGGCCATCGAGAGACCCAGTACTTC. This chain uses TRBV6-6 with TRBJ2-5; 8 bases align to TRBD1. Germline lookup yields CDR1 MNHNY and CDR2 SVGAGI (reference sequence). V dropped 7 bases and J dropped 4; count of bases not matched to a gene: 11. This CDR3 is 15 amino acids long.

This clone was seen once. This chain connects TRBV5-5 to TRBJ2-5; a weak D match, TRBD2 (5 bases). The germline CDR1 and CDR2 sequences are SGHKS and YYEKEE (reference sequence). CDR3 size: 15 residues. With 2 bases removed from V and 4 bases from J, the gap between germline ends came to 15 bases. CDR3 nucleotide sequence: TGTGCCAGCAGCTTAAAACAGCGAGAGGGAGAGACCCAGTACTTC. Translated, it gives CASSLKQREGETQYF.